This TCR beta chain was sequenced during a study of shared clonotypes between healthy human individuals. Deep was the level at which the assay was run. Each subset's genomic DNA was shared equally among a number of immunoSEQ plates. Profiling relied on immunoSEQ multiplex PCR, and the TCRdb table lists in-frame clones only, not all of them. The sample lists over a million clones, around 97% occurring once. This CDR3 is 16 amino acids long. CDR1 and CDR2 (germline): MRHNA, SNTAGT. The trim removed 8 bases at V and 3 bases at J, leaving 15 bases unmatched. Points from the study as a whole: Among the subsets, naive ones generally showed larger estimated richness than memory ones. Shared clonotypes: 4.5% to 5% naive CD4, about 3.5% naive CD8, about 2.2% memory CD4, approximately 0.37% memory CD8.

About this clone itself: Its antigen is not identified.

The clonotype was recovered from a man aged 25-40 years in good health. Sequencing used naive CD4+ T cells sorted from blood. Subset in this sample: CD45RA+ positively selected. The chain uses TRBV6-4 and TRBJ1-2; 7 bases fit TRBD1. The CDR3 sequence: CASGERRQGGHYGYTF. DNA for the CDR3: TGTGCCAGCGGAGAGCGAAGACAGGGCGGGCACTATGGCTACACCTTC.